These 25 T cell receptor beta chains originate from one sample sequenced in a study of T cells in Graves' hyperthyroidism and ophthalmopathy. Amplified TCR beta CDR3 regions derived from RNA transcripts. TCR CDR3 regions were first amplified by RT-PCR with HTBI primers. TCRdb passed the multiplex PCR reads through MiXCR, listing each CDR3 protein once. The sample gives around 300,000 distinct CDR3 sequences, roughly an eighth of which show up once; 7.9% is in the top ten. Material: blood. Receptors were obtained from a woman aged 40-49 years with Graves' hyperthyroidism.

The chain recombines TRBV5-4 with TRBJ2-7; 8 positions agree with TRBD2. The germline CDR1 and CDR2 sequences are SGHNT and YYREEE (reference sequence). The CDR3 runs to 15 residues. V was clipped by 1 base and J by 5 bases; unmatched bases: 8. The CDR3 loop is CASSLSGGSLDEQYF. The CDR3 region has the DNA TGTGCCAGCAGCTTGTCGGGGGGGTCCCTGGACGAGCAGTACTTC.

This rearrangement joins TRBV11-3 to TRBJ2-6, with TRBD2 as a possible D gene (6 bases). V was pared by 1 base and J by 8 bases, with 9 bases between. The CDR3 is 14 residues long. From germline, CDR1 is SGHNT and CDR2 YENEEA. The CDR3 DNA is TGTGCCAGCAGCTTAGGAGGGAGGACCAACGTCCTGACTTTC. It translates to CASSLGGRTNVLTF.

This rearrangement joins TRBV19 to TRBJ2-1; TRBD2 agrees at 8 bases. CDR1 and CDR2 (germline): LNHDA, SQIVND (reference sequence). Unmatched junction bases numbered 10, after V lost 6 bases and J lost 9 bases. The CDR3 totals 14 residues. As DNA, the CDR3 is TGTGCCAGTAGCCCCCGGCGACGGGAGGGTGAGCAGTTCTTC. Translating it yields CASSPRRREGEQFF.

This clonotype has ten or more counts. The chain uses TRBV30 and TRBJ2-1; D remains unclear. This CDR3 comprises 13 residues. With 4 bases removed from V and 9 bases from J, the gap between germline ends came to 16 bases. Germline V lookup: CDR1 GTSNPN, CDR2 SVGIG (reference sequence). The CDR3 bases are TGTGCCTGGACCAGGTATAGGGCAAGTGAGCAGTTCTTC. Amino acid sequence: CAWTRYRASEQFF.

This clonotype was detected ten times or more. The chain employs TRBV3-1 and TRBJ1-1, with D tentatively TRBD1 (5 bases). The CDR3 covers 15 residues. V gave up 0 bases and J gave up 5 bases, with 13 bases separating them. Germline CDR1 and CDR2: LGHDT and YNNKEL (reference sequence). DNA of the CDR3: TGTGCCAGCAGCCAAGAGGGGGGGAGGTGGACTGAAGCTTTCTTT. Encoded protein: CASSQEGGRWTEAFF.

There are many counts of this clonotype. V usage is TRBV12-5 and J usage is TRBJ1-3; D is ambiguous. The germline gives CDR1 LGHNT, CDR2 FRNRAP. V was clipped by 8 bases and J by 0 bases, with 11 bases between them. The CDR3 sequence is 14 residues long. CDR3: CASSLTSSGNTIYF. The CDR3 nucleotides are TGTGCTAGTAGCCTCACAAGCTCTGGAAACACCATATATTTT.

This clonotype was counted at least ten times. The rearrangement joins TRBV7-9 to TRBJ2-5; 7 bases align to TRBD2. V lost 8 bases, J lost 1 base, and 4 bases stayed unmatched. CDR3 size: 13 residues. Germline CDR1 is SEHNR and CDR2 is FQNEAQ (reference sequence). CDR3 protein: CASETSAQETQYF. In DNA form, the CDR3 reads TGTGCCAGCGAAACTAGCGCCCAAGAGACCCAGTACTTC.

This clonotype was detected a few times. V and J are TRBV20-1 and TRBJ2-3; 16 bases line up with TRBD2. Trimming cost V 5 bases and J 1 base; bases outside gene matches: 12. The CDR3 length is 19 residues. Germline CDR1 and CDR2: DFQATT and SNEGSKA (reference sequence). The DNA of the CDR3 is TGCAGTGCTTCGACGGGACTAGCGGGAGGGCCGACGGGCACAGATACGCAGTATTTT. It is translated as CSASTGLAGGPTGTDTQYF.

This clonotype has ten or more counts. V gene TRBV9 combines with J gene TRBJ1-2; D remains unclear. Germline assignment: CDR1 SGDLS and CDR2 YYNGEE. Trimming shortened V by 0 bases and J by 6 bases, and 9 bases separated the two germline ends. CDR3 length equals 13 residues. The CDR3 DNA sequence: TGTGCCAGCAGCGTAGGTGCAGGCGATGGCTACACCTTC. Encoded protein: CASSVGAGDGYTF.

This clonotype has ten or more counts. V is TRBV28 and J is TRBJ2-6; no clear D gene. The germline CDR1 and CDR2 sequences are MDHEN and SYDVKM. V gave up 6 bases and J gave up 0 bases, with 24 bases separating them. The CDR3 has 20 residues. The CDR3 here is CASRPRQLVIPNSGANVLTF. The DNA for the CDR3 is TGTGCCAGCAGACCCCGGCAGTTAGTCATTCCCAACTCTGGGGCCAACGTCCTGACTTTC.

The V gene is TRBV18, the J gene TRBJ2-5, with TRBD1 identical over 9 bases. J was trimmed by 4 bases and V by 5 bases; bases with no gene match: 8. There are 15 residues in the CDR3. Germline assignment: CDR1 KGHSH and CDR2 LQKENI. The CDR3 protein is CASSTRTGAGETQYF. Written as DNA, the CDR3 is TGTGCCAGCTCAACCAGGACAGGGGCGGGAGAGACCCAGTACTTC.

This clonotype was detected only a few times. CDR3 protein: CATRGDRERDTQYF. In DNA form, the CDR3 reads TGTGCCACCAGGGGGGACAGGGAGAGAGATACGCAGTATTTT. V and J are TRBV24-1 and TRBJ2-3; 9 bases are a match to TRBD1. The germline V gene has CDR1 KGHDR and CDR2 SFDVKD. The CDR3 is 14 residues long. The J segment lost 5 bases and the V segment lost 7 bases, leaving 6 bases of the junction unmatched.

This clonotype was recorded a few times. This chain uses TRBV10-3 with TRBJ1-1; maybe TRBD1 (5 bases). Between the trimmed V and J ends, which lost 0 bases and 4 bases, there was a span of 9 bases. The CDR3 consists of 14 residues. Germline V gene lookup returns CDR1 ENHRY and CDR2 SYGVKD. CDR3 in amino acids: CAISESLGGTEAFF. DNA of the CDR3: TGTGCCATCAGTGAGTCGCTTGGGGGCACTGAAGCTTTCTTT.

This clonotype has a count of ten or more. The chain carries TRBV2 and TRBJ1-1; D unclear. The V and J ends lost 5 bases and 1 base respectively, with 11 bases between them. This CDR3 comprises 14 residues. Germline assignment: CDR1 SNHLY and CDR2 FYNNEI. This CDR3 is CASSRALGNTEAFF. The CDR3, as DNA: TGTGCCAGCAGTCGGGCTCTAGGGAACACTGAAGCTTTCTTT.

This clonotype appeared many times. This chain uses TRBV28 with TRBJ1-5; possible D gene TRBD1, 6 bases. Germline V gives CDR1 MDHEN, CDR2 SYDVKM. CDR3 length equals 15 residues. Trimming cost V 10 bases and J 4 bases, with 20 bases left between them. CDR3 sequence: CAIRGTSGKNQPQHF. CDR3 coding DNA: TGTGCCATCAGGGGAACGTCAGGGAAAAATCAGCCCCAGCATTTT.

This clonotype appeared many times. CDR3 sequence reads: CASSLGQPYGYTF. For the CDR3, the DNA is TGTGCCAGCAGCCTGGGACAGCCCTATGGCTACACCTTC. This sequence joins TRBV28 and TRBJ1-2; 7 bases are a match to TRBD1. CDR1 is MDHEN, CDR2 SYDVKM, per germline. Trimming took 6 bases from V and 4 from J; bases not matched to a gene: 5. CDR3 length equals 13 residues.

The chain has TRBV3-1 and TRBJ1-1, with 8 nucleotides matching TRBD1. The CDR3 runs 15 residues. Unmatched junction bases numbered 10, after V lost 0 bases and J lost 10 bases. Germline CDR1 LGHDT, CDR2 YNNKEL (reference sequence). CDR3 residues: CASSQDRTGGGGAFF. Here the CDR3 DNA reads TGTGCCAGCAGCCAAGATCGAACAGGGGGGGGGGGAGCTTTCTTT.

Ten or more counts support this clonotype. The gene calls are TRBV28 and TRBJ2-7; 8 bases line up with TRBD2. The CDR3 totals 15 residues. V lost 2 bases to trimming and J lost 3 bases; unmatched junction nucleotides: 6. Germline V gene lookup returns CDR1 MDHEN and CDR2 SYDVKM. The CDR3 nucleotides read TGTGCCAGCAGTTTAGGGGATAGCGGGGACTACGAGCAGTACTTC. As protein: CASSLGDSGDYEQYF. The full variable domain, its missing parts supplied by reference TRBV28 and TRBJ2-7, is DVKVTQSSRYLVKRTGEKVFLECVQDMDHENMFWYRQDPGLGLRLIYFSYDVKMKEKGDIPEGYSVSREKKERFSLILESASTNQTSMYLCASSLGDSGDYEQYFGPGTRLTVT.

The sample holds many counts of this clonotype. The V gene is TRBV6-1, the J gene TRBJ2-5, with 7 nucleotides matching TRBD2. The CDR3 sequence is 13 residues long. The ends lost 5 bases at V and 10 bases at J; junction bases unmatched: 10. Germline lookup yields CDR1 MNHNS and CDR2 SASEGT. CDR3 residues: CASSNLMGLIQYF. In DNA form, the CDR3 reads TGTGCCAGCAGTAACCTCATGGGACTAATCCAGTACTTC.

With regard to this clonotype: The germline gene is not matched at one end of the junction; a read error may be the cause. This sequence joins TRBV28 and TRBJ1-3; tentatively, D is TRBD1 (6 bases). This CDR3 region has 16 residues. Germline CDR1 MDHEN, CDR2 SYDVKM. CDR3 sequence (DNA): TGTGCCAGCAGTCCCGTCGACAGGCCCTCTGGAACCACCATATATTTT. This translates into CASSPVDRPSGTTIYF.

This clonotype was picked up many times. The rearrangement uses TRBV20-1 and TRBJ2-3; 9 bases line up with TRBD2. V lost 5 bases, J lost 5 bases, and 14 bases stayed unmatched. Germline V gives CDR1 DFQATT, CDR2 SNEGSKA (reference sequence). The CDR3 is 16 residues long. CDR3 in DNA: TGCAGTGCTTTCCGTCAATTAGCGGGAGCAGGAGATACGCAGTATTTT. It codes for CSAFRQLAGAGDTQYF.

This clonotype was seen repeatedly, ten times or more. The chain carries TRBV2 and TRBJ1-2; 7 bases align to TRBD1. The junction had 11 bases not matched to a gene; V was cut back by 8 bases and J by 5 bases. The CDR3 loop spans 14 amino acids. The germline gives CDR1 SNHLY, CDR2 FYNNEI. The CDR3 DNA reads TGTGCCAGCGGCTCGGGACAGATTAGTTATGGCTACACCTTC. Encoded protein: CASGSGQISYGYTF.

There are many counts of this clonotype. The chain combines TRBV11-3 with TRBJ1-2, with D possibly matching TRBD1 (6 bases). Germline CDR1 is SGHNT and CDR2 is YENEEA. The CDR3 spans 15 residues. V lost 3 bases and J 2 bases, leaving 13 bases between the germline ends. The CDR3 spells CASSFRQELNYGYTF. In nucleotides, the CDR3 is TGTGCCAGCAGCTTCCGACAGGAACTAAACTATGGCTACACCTTC.

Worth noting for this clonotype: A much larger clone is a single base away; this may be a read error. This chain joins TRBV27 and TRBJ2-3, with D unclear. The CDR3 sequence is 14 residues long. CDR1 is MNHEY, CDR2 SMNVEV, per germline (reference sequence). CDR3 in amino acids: CAGRIGSSTDTQYF. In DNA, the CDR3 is TGTGCCGGCAGAATTGGGTCTAGCACAGATACGCAGTATTTT.

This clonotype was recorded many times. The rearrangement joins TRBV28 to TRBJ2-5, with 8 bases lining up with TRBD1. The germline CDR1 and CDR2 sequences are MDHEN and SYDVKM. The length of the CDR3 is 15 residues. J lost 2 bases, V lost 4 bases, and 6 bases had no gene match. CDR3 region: CASSSGQGGQETQYF. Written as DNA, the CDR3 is TGTGCCAGCAGTTCCGGACAGGGTGGACAAGAGACCCAGTACTTC.